These T cell receptor beta chains were read from a single sample in a study of OX40 agonist ivuxolimab in advanced cancers. Method: immunoSEQ multiplex PCR; TCRdb's copy keeps in-frame clones and lacks some. The table has approximately 87,000 clones, 80% to 90% seen once. Sample: CD4+ or CD8+ T cells sorted from blood, taken in a trial of the OX40 agonist ivuxolimab. These receptors were obtained from an adult with an advanced solid tumor such as melanoma, head and neck, liver or kidney cancer. Each CDR3 is given with its conserved first and last residue. D genes are given only for firm matches. Clone sizes are given selectively: once, few, many, or a class where the clone is expanded.

clone_size,d_call,v_call,j_call,cdr3_nt,cdr3_aa
few,-,TRBV29-1,TRBJ2-1,TGCAGCGTGGGGGGAAGACAGCCGAACAATGAGCAGTTCTTC,CSVGGRQPNNEQFF
-,TRBD2,TRBV5-1,TRBJ2-1,TGCGCCAGCAGCCCCGCCGGGACTAGCATCAGTGAGCAGTTCTTC,CASSPAGTSISEQFF
-,-,TRBV20-1,TRBJ1-3,TGCAGTGCTAGAGACAGAAACACCATATATTTT,CSARDRNTIYF
-,-,TRBV2,TRBJ2-1,TGTGCCAGCAGTGAATACTCGGGGCAGTTCTTC,CASSEYSGQFF
-,TRBD2,TRBV19,TRBJ2-1,TGTGCCAGTAGTATAGCGGGAGCGGGGGCGGATGAGCAGTTCTTC,CASSIAGAGADEQFF
-,TRBD1,TRBV19,TRBJ2-1,TGTGCCAGTCCCGAAGGACAGGGGTGCAATGAGCAGTTCTTC,CASPEGQGCNEQFF
-,-,TRBV5-6,TRBJ1-2,TGTGCCAGCAGCTTTACTGGGCAGGGCTATGGCTACACCTTC,CASSFTGQGYGYTF
-,TRBD1,TRBV5-1,TRBJ1-2,TGCGCCAGCAGCTTGGGGACAGGGGTAGGCTACACCTTC,CASSLGTGVGYTF
-,TRBD1,TRBV7-8,TRBJ2-5,TGTGCCAGCAGCGGACAGGATTCCAGAAGGGTCGGGACCCAGTACTTC,CASSGQDSRRVGTQYF
-,TRBD2,TRBV5-4,TRBJ2-5,TGTGCCAGCAGCTTAGGTAGTAGCGGGAGGGGCGGGACCCAGTACTTC,CASSLGSSGRGGTQYF
-,-,TRBV21-1,TRBJ1-5,TGTGCCAGCAGCATGATGGGACAGGGGGGTCAGCCCCAGCATTTT,CASSMMGQGGQPQHF
-,TRBD2,TRBV5-1,TRBJ2-5,TGCGCCAGCAGCGGAGAGGGACTAGCGGGAGAAGAGACCCAGTACTTC,CASSGEGLAGEETQYF
-,-,TRBV19,TRBJ2-7,TGTGCCAGTAGTATAGGGAGAGGGGACGAGCAGTACTTC,CASSIGRGDEQYF
-,-,TRBV2,TRBJ1-3,TGTGCCAGCAGTGAAGAGGGTCACACCATATATTTT,CASSEEGHTIYF
-,-,TRBV5-1,TRBJ2-1,TGCGCCAGCAGCTTGGCAGGGATCGGACCAGGAAATGAGCAGTTCTTC,CASSLAGIGPGNEQFF
-,-,TRBV21-1,TRBJ2-7,TGTGCCAGCAGCTCTCCCGGGATATCTCCCTTCTACGAGCAGTACTTC,CASSSPGISPFYEQYF
-,-,TRBV27,TRBJ2-2,TGTGCCAGCATGGCGGGCGCGAACACCGGGGAGCTGTTTTTT,CASMAGANTGELFF
-,TRBD1,TRBV15,TRBJ1-4,TGTGCCACCAGCAGAGTACAGGGGGTGTATGAAAAACTGTTTTTT,CATSRVQGVYEKLFF
-,-,TRBV28,TRBJ1-3,TGTGCCAGCAGTAAAATCTCTGGAAACACCATATATTTT,CASSKISGNTIYF
-,-,TRBV5-6,TRBJ1-6,TGTGCCAGCAGCCCCAATGGGGGGGCAGGTTCACCCCTCCACTTT,CASSPNGGAGSPLHF
few,-,TRBV28,TRBJ1-3,TGTGCCAGCAACTCGGGGGGCGCAGAATCTGGAAACACCATATATTTT,CASNSGGAESGNTIYF
-,-,TRBV28,TRBJ1-2,TGTGCCAGCAGACAGGGCCTGGGGTATGGCTACACCTTC,CASRQGLGYGYTF
few,-,TRBV11-2,TRBJ2-1,TGTGCCAGCAGCTCCCACCAGGACTATTCCTACAATGAGCAGTTCTTC,CASSSHQDYSYNEQFF
-,TRBD1,TRBV28,TRBJ1-6,TGTGCCAGCAGTTCTGGGACAGGGGGAAGTAATTCACCCCTCCACTTT,CASSSGTGGSNSPLHF
few,-,TRBV7-2,TRBJ1-6,TGTGCCAGCAGTCCGGGACAAACTAATTCACCCCTCCACTTT,CASSPGQTNSPLHF
-,TRBD2,TRBV19,TRBJ2-4,TGTGCCAGTAGTTCCGGACTAGCGGGAGAGGAGCTAGCCAAAAACATTCAGTACTTC,CASSSGLAGEELAKNIQYF
-,TRBD2,TRBV18,TRBJ2-1,TGTGCCAGCTCACCGGCTAGCGGGAGTGGCGATGAGCAGTTCTTC,CASSPASGSGDEQFF
-,-,TRBV11-2,TRBJ2-3,TGTGCCAGCAGCCCTTTCGGCAGGTTTAGCACAGATACGCAGTATTTT,CASSPFGRFSTDTQYF
-,TRBD1,TRBV7-6,TRBJ2-2,TGTGCCAGCAGCAAGGGGACAGACACCGGGGAGCTGTTTTTT,CASSKGTDTGELFF
-,TRBD2,TRBV2,TRBJ2-3,TGTGCCAGCAGTGAAACTAGCGGGGTGGTCGGGGATACGCAGTATTTT,CASSETSGVVGDTQYF
-,TRBD1,TRBV27,TRBJ2-1,TGTGCCAGCAGACCGGGACAGAGCTACAATGAGCAGTTCTTC,CASRPGQSYNEQFF
-,TRBD1,TRBV5-1,TRBJ2-7,TGCGCCAGCAGCTCAGGGACAGGGTGGTTGGTAGACGAGCAGTACTTC,CASSSGTGWLVDEQYF
few,-,TRBV30,TRBJ2-2,TGTGCCTGGAGTCCCCAAGACACCGGGGAGCTGTTTTTT,CAWSPQDTGELFF
-,-,TRBV7-9,TRBJ2-5,TGTGCCAGCAACCCGGGGGGCCTGCGGGAGACCCAGTACTTC,CASNPGGLRETQYF
-,-,TRBV5-1,TRBJ2-5,TGCGCCAGCAGCCTGGACGGGGAGACCCAGTACTTC,CASSLDGETQYF
-,-,TRBV6-1,TRBJ2-7,TGTGCCAGCAGGTCTCAGGGGGGGCAGTACTTC,CASRSQGGQYF
-,TRBD2,TRBV5-4,TRBJ2-3,TGTGCCAGCAGTATAGCGGGAGGGCCAACAGATACGCAGTATTTT,CASSIAGGPTDTQYF
-,TRBD1,TRBV5-1,TRBJ2-3,TGCGCCAGCAGCGAAGGACAGGGCTGGACAGATACGCAGTATTTT,CASSEGQGWTDTQYF
-,-,TRBV6-1,TRBJ1-3,TGTGCCAGCAGTGGGGTGGGAAACACCATATATTTT,CASSGVGNTIYF
-,-,TRBV10-3,TRBJ1-4,TGTGCCATCAGTGAGGATGAAAAACTGTTTTTT,CAISEDEKLFF
-,-,TRBV30,TRBJ2-7,TGTGCCTGCGACCTCCAGGGGACCTACGAGCAGTACTTC,CACDLQGTYEQYF
-,-,TRBV6-1,TRBJ2-5,TGTGCCAGCAGCGAACTGTCACCTCAAGAGACCCAGTACTTC,CASSELSPQETQYF
-,TRBD1,TRBV7-2,TRBJ1-4,TGTGCCAGCAGCTCAGGGGGGGCGTATGAAAAACTGTTTTTT,CASSSGGAYEKLFF
-,TRBD2,TRBV10-1,TRBJ2-1,TGCGCCAGCAGTGAGTATGGGACTAGTTTAAATGAGCAGTTCTTC,CASSEYGTSLNEQFF
-,-,TRBV2,TRBJ1-3,TGTGCCAGCACCCTCCAGGGATACACTGGAAACACCATATATTTT,CASTLQGYTGNTIYF
-,TRBD1,TRBV11-2,TRBJ2-1,TGTGCCAGCAGCTCTGGGACAGTTGAGCAGTTCTTC,CASSSGTVEQFF
-,-,TRBV4-2,TRBJ1-6,TGTGCCAGCAGCCAAGGGGATTCACCCCTCCACTTT,CASSQGDSPLHF
-,-,TRBV25-1,TRBJ1-3,TGTGCCAGCAGTGGGGGGGCGCTCTCTGGAAACACCATATATTTT,CASSGGALSGNTIYF
-,-,TRBV7-8,TRBJ2-3,TGTGCCAGCAGCTTAGATCGTGGCACAGATACGCAGTATTTT,CASSLDRGTDTQYF
-,-,TRBV5-1,TRBJ2-5,TGCGCCAGCAGCTTGGGCCAGTGGGAAGAGACCCAGTACTTC,CASSLGQWEETQYF
-,TRBD2,TRBV5-1,TRBJ2-5,TGCGCCAGCAGCGGGACTAGCGGGAGCGTGGAGACCCAGTACTTC,CASSGTSGSVETQYF
-,TRBD2,TRBV5-4,TRBJ2-5,TGTGCCAGCAGCTCAGGGGCTAGCGGGAGCCCACGGGAGGAGACCCAGTACTTC,CASSSGASGSPREETQYF
-,-,TRBV5-1,TRBJ1-4,TGCGCCAGCAGCTTGGCCCCTGGGGGAATCGAAAAACTGTTTTTT,CASSLAPGGIEKLFF
-,-,TRBV5-4,TRBJ2-2,TGTGCCAGCACCTCCGGCGGGGCCGGTACCGGGGAGCTGTTTTTT,CASTSGGAGTGELFF
-,TRBD2,TRBV10-3,TRBJ2-7,TGTGCCATCAGTGCGGGACTAGCGGGAGTAGGCTCCTACGAGCAGTACTTC,CAISAGLAGVGSYEQYF
-,-,TRBV6-5,TRBJ2-3,TGTGCCAGCAGTTACTCGGGGACCCGGGACGATACGCAGTATTTT,CASSYSGTRDDTQYF
-,-,TRBV7-2,TRBJ2-7,TGTGCCAGCAGCTCCCAGGGGGGAGCGGGCTACGAGCAGTACTTC,CASSSQGGAGYEQYF
-,TRBD2,TRBV4-1,TRBJ2-7,TGCGCCAGCAGCCAAGATGGGAGGGCCCCCTACGAGCAGTACTTC,CASSQDGRAPYEQYF